This T cell receptor beta chain was recovered during a study of shared clonotypes between healthy human individuals. The wider study: Three plates each covered CD4 naive and memory; CD8 naive two, CD8 memory one. General study results and limits: Clonotype sharing among donors was expected to depend on sequencing depth.

In the study's own analysis: As immunoSEQ supplied junction-only sequences (without quality scores), filtering differed. Sequencing used immunoSEQ multiplex PCR; TCRdb keeps in-frame clones, though not all of them. V, J and clone size are taken as reported in that table, and D and trimming were inferred from the DNA itself. The data show 180,000 or so clones, approximately 92% seen once. A word on this clone: What it recognizes is unknown.

The CDR3 is 19 residues long. The junction had 16 bases not matched to a gene; V was cut back by 0 bases and J by 4 bases. CDR1 is MGHRA and CDR2 is YSYEKL in the germline V gene. The J gene is TRBJ2-7, the V gene TRBV4-1; 9 nucleotides agree with TRBD2. The receptor was isolated from a woman in her twenties or thirties in good health. The sample was naive CD4+ T cells sorted from blood. As to subset: CD45RA+ positively selected. The DNA of the CDR3 is TGCGCCAGCAGCCAAGATCGGCTCAGTCTTAGGACTAGCGTTTACGAGCAGTACTTC. Translated, it gives CASSQDRLSLRTSVYEQYF.